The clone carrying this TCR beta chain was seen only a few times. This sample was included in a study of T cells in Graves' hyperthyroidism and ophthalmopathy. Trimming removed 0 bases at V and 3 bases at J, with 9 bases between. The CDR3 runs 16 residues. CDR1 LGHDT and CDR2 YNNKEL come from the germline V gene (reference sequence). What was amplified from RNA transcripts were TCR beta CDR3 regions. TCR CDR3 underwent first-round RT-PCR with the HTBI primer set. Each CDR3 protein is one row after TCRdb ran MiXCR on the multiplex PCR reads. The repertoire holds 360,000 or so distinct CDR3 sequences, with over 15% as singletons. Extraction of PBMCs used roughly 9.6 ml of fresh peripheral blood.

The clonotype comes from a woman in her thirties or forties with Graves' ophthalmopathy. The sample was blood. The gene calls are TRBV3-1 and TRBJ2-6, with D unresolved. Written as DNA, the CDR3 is TGTGCCAGCAGCCAAGATCTAGAGTTTGGGGCCAACGTCCTGACTTTC. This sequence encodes CASSQDLEFGANVLTF.